This TCR beta chain was profiled in a study of blood T cell repertoires in COVID-19. Study-wide background: PBMCs, B-cell-depleted T cells, or T cells provided the cDNA or gDNA that made up the material.

TCRdb's table, derived via immunoSEQ multiplex PCR, lists solely in-frame clones and lacks some. The profile shows about 230,000 clones, under 90% of them singletons. Only one count was recorded for this clone. The CDR3 extends over 16 amino acids. CDR1 SEHNR and CDR2 FQNEAQ come from the germline V gene (reference sequence). V was cut by 4 bases and J by 1 base, with 17 bases left in between. The chain is built from TRBV7-9 and TRBJ2-7, with D maybe TRBD2 (5 bases). The sequence derives from a man in his forties or fifties with COVID-19, enrolled during active disease. Source material: peripheral blood. CDR3 DNA: TGTGCCAGCAGCTACCCCCCGGGAACGATATCCTACGAGCAGTACTTC. Protein product: CASSYPPGTISYEQYF. The full variable domain, completed using reference TRBV7-9 and TRBJ2-7, is DTGVSQNPRHKITKRGQNVTFRCDPISEHNRLYWYRQTLGQGPEFLTYFQNEAQLEKSRLLSDRFSAERPKGSFSTLEIQRTEQGDSAMYLCASSYPPGTISYEQYFGPGTRLTVT.